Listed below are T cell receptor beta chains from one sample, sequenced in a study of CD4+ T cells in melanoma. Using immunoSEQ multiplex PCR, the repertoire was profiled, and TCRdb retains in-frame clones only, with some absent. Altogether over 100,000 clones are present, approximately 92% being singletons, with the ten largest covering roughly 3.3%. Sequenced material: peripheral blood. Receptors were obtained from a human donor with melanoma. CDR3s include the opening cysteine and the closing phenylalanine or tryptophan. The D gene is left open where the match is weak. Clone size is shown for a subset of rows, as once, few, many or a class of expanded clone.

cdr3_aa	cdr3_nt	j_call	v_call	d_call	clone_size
CASSLMPGETQYF	TGCGCCAGCAGCTTGATGCCCGGGGAGACCCAGTACTTC	TRBJ2-5	TRBV5-1	NA	NA
CASSAFHRDGGELFF	TGTGCCAGCAGCGCATTTCACAGGGACGGCGGGGAGCTGTTTTTT	TRBJ2-2	TRBV21-1	NA	once
CASSESTAQGRGLGGYTF	TGTGCCAGCAGTGAATCAACGGCACAGGGGCGCGGTCTCGGTGGCTACACCTTC	TRBJ1-2	TRBV25-1	TRBD1	NA
CASSLRGVGQKTSGGRNEQFF	TGTGCCAGCAGCTTAAGAGGCGTGGGACAGAAGACTAGCGGGGGGAGAAATGAGCAGTTCTTC	TRBJ2-1	TRBV7-3	TRBD2	once
CASSRGEGYEQYF	TGTGCCAGCAGCCGAGGGGAGGGGTACGAGCAGTACTTC	TRBJ2-7	TRBV7-9	TRBD2	NA
CASSLDTGLDTQYF	TGTGCCAGTAGCTTGGACACGGGTTTGGATACGCAGTATTTT	TRBJ2-3	TRBV19	NA	NA
CASSSLAGAPTGELFF	TGTGCCAGCAGTTCCCTAGCGGGGGCCCCCACCGGGGAGCTGTTTTTT	TRBJ2-2	TRBV27	TRBD2	NA
CASSVGPQETQYF	TGTGCCAGCAGCGTAGGGCCACAAGAGACCCAGTACTTC	TRBJ2-5	TRBV9	NA	NA
CASSQDRQNYGYTF	TGTGCCAGCAGCCAAGATAGGCAGAACTATGGCTACACCTTC	TRBJ1-2	TRBV4-2	NA	NA
CASSRDRGTNEKLFF	TGTGCCAGCTCGCGAGACAGGGGGACTAATGAAAAACTGTTTTTT	TRBJ1-4	TRBV18	TRBD1	NA
CATSRLGTHTF	TGTGCCACCAGCAGACTCGGGACACACACCTTC	TRBJ1-2	TRBV15	NA	once
CASSLSPSGVTTLYEQYF	TGCGCCAGCAGCTTGAGTCCTAGCGGGGTAACTACTCTCTACGAGCAGTACTTC	TRBJ2-7	TRBV5-1	TRBD2	NA
CASSMSPAYNEQFF	TGCGCCAGCAGCATGTCACCGGCGTACAATGAGCAGTTCTTC	TRBJ2-1	TRBV5-1	NA	NA
CASSLSAGGRETQYF	TGTGCCAGCAGTTTATCCGCGGGAGGAAGAGAGACCCAGTACTTC	TRBJ2-5	TRBV28	TRBD2	NA
CASSLWVISFKDEQYF	TGTGCCAGCAGCTTGTGGGTGATTAGCTTTAAGGACGAGCAGTACTTC	TRBJ2-7	TRBV5-6	NA	NA
CASSETGVDTGELFF	TGTGCCAGCAGCGAGACAGGGGTTGACACCGGGGAGCTGTTTTTT	TRBJ2-2	TRBV2	TRBD1	NA
CASSFKGDTEAFF	TGTGCCAGCAGCTTCAAAGGAGACACTGAAGCTTTCTTT	TRBJ1-1	TRBV7-2	NA	NA
CASSLLGMVSYNEQFF	TGTGCCAGCAGTTTACTGGGGATGGTTTCCTACAATGAGCAGTTCTTC	TRBJ2-1	TRBV28	NA	NA
CASSTGGAGADTQYF	TGTGCCAGCAGTACAGGGGGGGCGGGGGCAGATACGCAGTATTTT	TRBJ2-3	TRBV5-4	NA	NA
CASSLASGSYEQYF	TGTGCCAGCAGCTTGGCTAGCGGGAGCTACGAGCAGTACTTC	TRBJ2-7	TRBV11-1	TRBD2	NA
CASSLQGVYTEAFF	TGTGCCAGCAGCTTACAGGGGGTTTACACTGAAGCTTTCTTT	TRBJ1-1	TRBV28	TRBD1	NA
CASSFSSSGGPDTLVQYF	TGCGCCAGCAGCTTCTCGTCTAGCGGGGGCCCCGACACCCTTGTGCAGTATTTT	TRBJ2-3	TRBV5-1	TRBD2	NA
CASSVQALNEKLFF	TGTGCCAGCAGTGTACAGGCCCTCAATGAAAAACTGTTTTTT	TRBJ1-4	TRBV6-1	NA	NA
CASRSGTHAKAFF	TGTGCCAGCAGATCAGGGACACACGCCAAAGCTTTCTTT	TRBJ1-1	TRBV11-1	NA	NA
CSVVRAGANVLTF	TGCAGCGTTGTACGGGCTGGGGCCAACGTCCTGACTTTC	TRBJ2-6	TRBV29-1	NA	NA
CASSQRRGSEQETQYF	TGTGCCAGCAGCCAAAGGCGCGGGTCAGAACAAGAGACCCAGTACTTC	TRBJ2-5	TRBV14	NA	NA
CASSPQTGPEQFF	TGTGCCAGCTCACCACAGACAGGCCCTGAGCAGTTCTTC	TRBJ2-1	TRBV18	NA	NA
CASSQATEGVESNQPQHF	TGCGCCAGCAGCCAAGCAACGGAAGGGGTTGAGAGCAATCAGCCCCAGCATTTT	TRBJ1-5	TRBV4-1	NA	NA
CASSPGTSGTGELFF	TGTGCCAGCAGTCCGGGGACTAGCGGCACCGGGGAGCTGTTTTTT	TRBJ2-2	TRBV28	TRBD2	NA
CASSLAHGDSGNTIYF	TGTGCCAGCAGCTTAGCCCACGGAGACTCTGGAAACACCATATATTTT	TRBJ1-3	TRBV7-2	NA	few
CASSEVPSYEQYF	TGTGCCAGCAGTGAAGTCCCTAGCTACGAGCAGTACTTC	TRBJ2-7	TRBV6-1	NA	NA
CASSVTGSGTDTQYF	TGTGCCAGCAGCGTAACAGGGTCTGGCACAGATACGCAGTATTTT	TRBJ2-3	TRBV7-3	NA	NA
CASSLNPNEKLFF	TGTGCCAGCAGTTTAAACCCTAATGAAAAACTGTTTTTT	TRBJ1-4	TRBV28	NA	NA
CASSYSYLGAQPQHF	TGTGCCAGCAGTTACTCGTACTTGGGCGCTCAGCCCCAGCATTTT	TRBJ1-5	TRBV6-6	NA	NA
CASSIMWGNEQFF	TGTGCCAGTAGTATAATGTGGGGAAATGAGCAGTTCTTC	TRBJ2-1	TRBV19	NA	NA
CASSWDSRNQPQHF	TGTGCCAGCAGCTGGGACAGCCGCAATCAGCCCCAGCATTTT	TRBJ1-5	TRBV7-9	TRBD1	NA